A single T cell receptor (beta chain) is shown here with its context. The antigen is not known. Preparation of the TCRbeta library used unique molecular identifiers. TCRdb re-called the PCR reads through MiXCR, storing one row per CDR3 protein. The table lists around 52,000 distinct CDR3 sequences, roughly 5% of them singletons, with around 30% in the top ten. Trimming removed 5 bases at V and 0 bases at J, with 14 bases between. Germline CDR1 and CDR2: MNHEY and SMNVEV (reference sequence). This CDR3 region has 16 residues. The sample is drawn from a study of T-cell reconstitution after alpha-beta-depleted transplantation in children. Study-level points and caveats: Some patients showed high day-60 TCRbeta diversity, which derived from surviving recipient T cells and thymic progenitors.

The material was PBMCs, mostly from graft donor cells, obtained 60 days after TCRalphabeta/CD19-depleted stem cell transplant. V usage is TRBV27 and J usage is TRBJ2-1, with unresolved D. The TCR sequence derives from a female patient younger than 10 who had a stem cell transplant for aplastic anemia, so the T cells may come from the graft donor. CDR3 in amino acids: CASSPPFVVSYNEQFF. For the CDR3, the DNA is TGTGCCAGCAGTCCCCCGTTTGTAGTCTCCTACAATGAGCAGTTCTTC.